Below, 22 T cell receptor beta chains from the same sample are listed, as sequenced in a study of blood T cell repertoires in COVID-19. TCRdb's table, derived via immunoSEQ multiplex PCR, lists solely in-frame clones and lacks some. This table has approximately 25,000 clones, more than 80% appearing once. Source material: peripheral blood. Receptors originate from a woman of 80 years or more with acute or convalescent COVID-19.

The V and J genes are TRBV7-2 and TRBJ1-2; D is perhaps TRBD1 (6 bases). This CDR3 has 14 residues. Germline V gives CDR1 SGHTA, CDR2 FQGNSA. Trimming left V 5 bases short and J 6 bases short, with 16 bases between. DNA of the CDR3: TGTGCCAGCAGCCCATCAACAGGGAGAAATGGCTACACCTTC. Translated, it gives CASSPSTGRNGYTF. Full variable domain (rest looked up from reference TRBV7-2 and TRBJ1-2): GAGVSQSPSNKVTEKGKDVELRCDPISGHTALYWYRQSLGQGLEFLIYFQGNSAPDKSGLPSDRFSAERTGGSVSTLTIQRTQQEDSAVYLCASSPSTGRNGYTFGSGTRLTVV.

Only a few counts were recorded for this clone. The chain uses TRBV27 and TRBJ2-1; 15 bases map to TRBD2. The J segment lost 2 bases and the V segment lost 5 bases, leaving 10 bases of the junction unmatched. The germline gives CDR1 MNHEY, CDR2 SMNVEV (reference sequence). CDR3 length: 19 amino acids. CDR3 sequence: CASSPGLAGGGGPYNEQFF. The CDR3 DNA sequence: TGTGCCAGCAGTCCGGGACTAGCGGGAGGAGGGGGCCCCTACAATGAGCAGTTCTTC.

The gene calls are TRBV7-9 and TRBJ1-2, with D unresolved. In germline, CDR1 is SEHNR, CDR2 FQNEAQ (reference sequence). The CDR3 covers 15 residues. V lost 1 base and J 4 bases, leaving 13 bases between the germline ends. As DNA, the CDR3 is TGTGCCAGCAGCTTAGGCGGTTACCGGAGCTATGGCTACACCTTC. Its translation: CASSLGGYRSYGYTF.

The chain joins TRBV4-3 to TRBJ2-7, with 14 bases lining up with TRBD2. After removal of 1 base from V and 5 bases from J, the junction contained 16 bases not matched to a gene. The CDR3 spans 20 residues. Germline CDR1 is LGHNA and CDR2 is YSLEER. This CDR3 is CASSQVAQTSGRAYFDEQYF. The CDR3 DNA reads as TGCGCCAGCAGCCAAGTCGCCCAGACTAGCGGGAGGGCCTATTTTGACGAGCAGTACTTC.

The V gene is TRBV29-1, the J gene TRBJ1-6; a possible D gene is TRBD1 (5 bases). CDR1 is SQVTM and CDR2 is ANQGSEA in the germline V gene. The CDR3 runs to 14 residues. V lost 5 bases and J 8 bases, leaving 16 bases between the germline ends. CDR3 bases: TGCAGCGTTCTCATCGGCGGGGGGGATTCACCCCTCCACTTT. This translates into CSVLIGGGDSPLHF.

This rearrangement joins TRBV14 to TRBJ2-7; 7 bases map to TRBD1. The germline V gene encodes CDR1 SGHDN and CDR2 FVKESK. V lost 1 base, J lost 3 bases, and 12 bases stayed unmatched. The length of the CDR3 is 17 residues. For the CDR3, the DNA is TGTGCCAGCAGCCAAGGATTCAATACGGGACAGATCTACGAGCAGTACTTC. This encodes CASSQGFNTGQIYEQYF.

The J gene is TRBJ1-3, the V gene TRBV6-5; D is undetermined. This CDR3 has 14 amino acids. Per the germline V gene, CDR1 is MNHEY and CDR2 is SVGAGI. V was clipped by 8 bases and J by 0 bases, with 11 bases between them. Written as DNA, the CDR3 is TGTGCCAGCGGTACAGTGAGCTCTGGAAACACCATATATTTT. It specifies CASGTVSSGNTIYF.

The chain has TRBV19 and TRBJ1-1; TRBD1 matches at 8 bases. Per the germline V gene, CDR1 is LNHDA and CDR2 is SQIVND (reference sequence). Losses at the gene ends were 6 bases for V and 4 bases for J; bases not matched to a gene: 7. The CDR3 spans 14 residues. The CDR3 here is CASRGATGGTEAFF. The CDR3 nucleotides read TGTGCCAGTAGAGGTGCCACAGGGGGCACTGAAGCTTTCTTT.

The rearrangement joins TRBV4-2 to TRBJ2-3; TRBD1 matches at 7 bases. J gave up 1 base and V 2 bases, and 9 bases lay outside the gene matches. This CDR3 has 17 residues. Germline CDR1 is LGHNA and CDR2 is YNFKEQ. CDR3 nucleotide sequence: TGTGCCAGCAGCCAAACCTCGGACAGGTACCGCACAGATACGCAGTATTTT. Translating gives CASSQTSDRYRTDTQYF.

The chain has TRBV2 and TRBJ2-5, with unresolved D. The CDR3 has 12 residues. CDR1 SNHLY and CDR2 FYNNEI come from the germline V gene. The germline V and J ends were trimmed by 8 bases and 3 bases, with 10 bases remaining between them. CDR3 coding DNA: TGTGCCAGCTCGACGGAGAAAGAGACCCAGTACTTC. Residues: CASSTEKETQYF.

The genes are TRBV5-1 and TRBJ1-4; 10 bases fit TRBD1. Germline CDR1 SGHRS, CDR2 YFSETQ. V trimming: 4 bases; J trimming: 8 bases; junction bases outside the gene matches: 5. The CDR3 runs to 14 residues. The CDR3 loop is CASSKTGGKEKLFF. The CDR3 DNA sequence: TGCGCCAGCAGCAAGACAGGGGGCAAAGAAAAACTGTTTTTT.

CDR3 coding DNA: TGTGCCAGCAGTTACAGCCCAGGGGAACAGCCCCAGCATTTT. Protein: CASSYSPGEQPQHF. The chain has TRBV6-6 and TRBJ1-5; D is perhaps TRBD1 (6 bases). The CDR3 is made up of 14 amino acids. Trimming left V 2 bases short and J 7 bases short, with 12 bases between. CDR1 is MNHNY and CDR2 is SVGAGI in the germline V gene (reference sequence).

The chain recombines TRBV30 with TRBJ1-2; D not certain. CDR1 is GTSNPN and CDR2 is SVGIG in the germline V gene (reference sequence). V was clipped by 6 bases and J by 2 bases, with 13 bases between them. This CDR3 comprises 13 residues. The CDR3 loop reads CACGEGFNYGYTF. The CDR3 region has the DNA TGTGCCTGCGGCGAGGGCTTCAACTATGGCTACACCTTC.

This clone appeared once. The chain is built from TRBV6-5 and TRBJ1-1, with TRBD1 matching 9 bases. Germline trimming cut 4 bases from V and 11 bases from J; bases unmatched to any gene: 11. The germline gives CDR1 MNHEY, CDR2 SVGAGI. This CDR3 comprises 14 residues. The CDR3 DNA is TGTGCCAGCAGTTCGGGACAGGGTTATCGGTACGCTTTCTTT. Translating gives CASSSGQGYRYAFF.

This clone was recorded once. CDR3 sequence (DNA): TGCGCCAGCAGCTCGGACAGGAATGAGCAGTTCTTC. Translating it yields CASSSDRNEQFF. The rearrangement joins TRBV5-1 to TRBJ2-1; 7 bases map to TRBD1. CDR1 and CDR2 from the germline V gene are SGHRS and YFSETQ. V lost 3 bases to trimming and J lost 7 bases; unmatched junction nucleotides: 1. CDR3 length: 12 amino acids.

The chain has TRBV23-1 and TRBJ1-6; D is unclear. TRBV23-1 is identified as an open reading frame with a role that is uncertain. The CDR3 length is 19 residues. The ends were cut back, 0 bases at V and 6 bases at J, with 21 bases in the middle. This chain's CDR3 is CASSQSMVFQAPANSPLHF. CDR3 DNA sequence: TGCGCCAGCAGTCAATCGATGGTTTTCCAGGCTCCTGCTAATTCACCCCTCCACTTT.

The rearrangement links TRBV27 to TRBJ2-7; no firm D call. V lost 8 bases and J 8 bases, leaving 22 bases between the germline ends. The CDR3 consists of 14 residues. Germline V gene data show CDR1 as MNHEY and CDR2 as SMNVEV (reference sequence). The CDR3 protein is CASRKSDLGLKQYF. The DNA of the CDR3 is TGTGCCAGCCGAAAATCCGACCTGGGCTTAAAGCAGTACTTC.

J is TRBJ2-7 and V is TRBV19; 7 bases are a match to TRBD2. Germline CDR1 is LNHDA and CDR2 is SQIVND (reference sequence). V lost 3 bases and J lost 2; bases outside the gene matches: 4. CDR3 length equals 14 residues. The CDR3 here is CASSISAGAYEQYF. CDR3 bases: TGTGCCAGTAGTATTTCGGCGGGGGCCTACGAGCAGTACTTC.

The rearrangement links TRBV14 to TRBJ2-7; 9 bases are shared with TRBD1. Germline V gives CDR1 SGHDN, CDR2 FVKESK. V shed 0 bases and J 2 bases; nucleotides not matched to a gene: 5. The CDR3 is made up of 16 amino acids. The CDR3: CASSQEGTGGPYEQYF. The CDR3 DNA is TGTGCCAGCAGCCAAGAGGGAACAGGGGGCCCCTACGAGCAGTACTTC.

This chain links TRBV27 with TRBJ1-5; 8 nucleotides match TRBD1. This CDR3 comprises 12 residues. With 5 bases clipped from V and 7 bases from J, the junction kept 1 base outside the gene matches. Germline assignment: CDR1 MNHEY and CDR2 SMNVEV (reference sequence). The CDR3 loop is CASSTGGQPQHF. In nucleotides, the CDR3 is TGTGCCAGCAGTACAGGGGGACAGCCCCAGCATTTT.

The J gene is TRBJ2-2, the V gene TRBV7-2; D is unresolved. Trimming cost V 1 base and J 4 bases, with 7 bases left between them. CDR3 size: 14 residues. CDR1 SGHTA and CDR2 FQGNSA come from the germline V gene. The DNA for the CDR3 is TGTGCCAGCAGCTTAGTGTTCGGCACCGGGGAGCTGTTTTTT. Protein: CASSLVFGTGELFF.

V gene TRBV11-2 combines with J gene TRBJ2-3; D is unresolved. This CDR3 region has 12 residues. The V and J ends lost 5 bases and 2 bases respectively, with 5 bases between them. Germline CDR1 reads SGHAT; CDR2 reads FQNNGV. CDR3 coding DNA: TGTGCCAGCAGCCGGTTCACAGATACGCAGTATTTT. Translation: CASSRFTDTQYF.